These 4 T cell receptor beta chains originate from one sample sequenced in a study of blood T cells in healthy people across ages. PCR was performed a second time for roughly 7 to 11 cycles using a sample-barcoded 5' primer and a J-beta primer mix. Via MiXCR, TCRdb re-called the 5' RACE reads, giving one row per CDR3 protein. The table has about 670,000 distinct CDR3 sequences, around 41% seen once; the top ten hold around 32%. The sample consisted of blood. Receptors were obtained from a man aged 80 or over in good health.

The CDR3 DNA sequence: TGTGCCAGCAGCTTGGCCCCACGGACTAGCGGGAGGGCCCAAATACAGGGACACGAGCAGTACTTC. This translates into CASSLAPRTSGRAQIQGHEQYF. The rearrangement uses TRBV7-2 and TRBJ2-4, with 15 bases fitting TRBD2. The DNA end favors TRBJ2-7, so the J call may be wrong. The CDR3 is 22 amino acids. CDR1 and CDR2 from the germline V gene are SGHTA and FQGNSA.

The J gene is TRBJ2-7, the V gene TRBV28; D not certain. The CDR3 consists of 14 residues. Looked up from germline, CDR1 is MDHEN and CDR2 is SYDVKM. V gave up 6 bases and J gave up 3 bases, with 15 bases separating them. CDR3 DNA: TGTGCCAGCAGGCTTGCCGCCCGCGGCTACGAGCAGTACTTC. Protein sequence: CASRLAARGYEQYF.

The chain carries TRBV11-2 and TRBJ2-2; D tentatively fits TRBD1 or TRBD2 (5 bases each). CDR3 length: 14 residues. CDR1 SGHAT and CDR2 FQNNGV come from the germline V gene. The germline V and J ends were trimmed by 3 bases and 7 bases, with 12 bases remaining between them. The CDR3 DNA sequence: TGTGCCAGCAGCTTCGCCGGGACGCGCGGGGAGCTGTTTTTT. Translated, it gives CASSFAGTRGELFF. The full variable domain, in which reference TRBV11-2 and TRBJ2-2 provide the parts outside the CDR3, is EAGVAQSPRYKIIEKRQSVAFWCNPISGHATLYWYQQILGQGPKLLIQFQNNGVVDDSQLPKDRFSAERLKGVDSTLKIQPAKLEDSAVYLCASSFAGTRGELFFGEGSRLTVL.

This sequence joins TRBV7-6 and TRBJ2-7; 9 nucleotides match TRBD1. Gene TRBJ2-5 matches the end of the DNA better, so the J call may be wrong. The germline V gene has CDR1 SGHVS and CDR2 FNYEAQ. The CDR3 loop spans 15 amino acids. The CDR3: CASSLQGQGMKTQYF. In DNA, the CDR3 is TGTGCCAGCAGCTTACAGGGACAGGGCATGAAGACCCAGTACTTC.